This entry features one TCR beta chain sequence. The data derive from a study of cytomegalovirus exposure and HLA in healthy donors. The wider study: The 600 to 800 first-cohort repertoires shared a platform with the roughly 130 validation repertoires, as reported in a later analysis.

Produced via immunoSEQ multiplex PCR; TCRdb's table is partial and in-frame only. The data hold around 300,000 clones, with roughly 90% observed a single time. The germline V gene has CDR1 SNHLY and CDR2 FYNNEI. Between the trimmed V and J ends, which lost 1 base and 9 bases, there was a span of 13 bases. The CDR3 spans 14 residues. The J gene is TRBJ1-5, the V gene TRBV2; D possibly corresponds to TRBD1 (6 bases). Material for sequencing was PBMCs. The origin of this receptor is a woman aged 18-35 years in good health and CMV-seronegative. In DNA, the CDR3 is TGTGCCAGCAGTGAAGGGACAGCCTCAGGGCCCCAGCATTTT. Translating gives CASSEGTASGPQHF. Filled out from reference TRBV2 and TRBJ1-5, the complete variable domain reads EPEVTQTPSHQVTQMGQEVILRCVPISNHLYFYWYRQILGQKVEFLVSFYNNEISEKSEIFDDQFSVERPDGSNFTLKIRSTKLEDSAMYFCASSEGTASGPQHFGDGTRLSIL.